This T cell receptor (beta chain) emerged from a study of cytomegalovirus exposure and HLA in healthy donors (dated by TCRdb to the late 2010s). The study in broad terms: According to an earlier analysis of a few hundred of the donors, about 170 million T cells yielded 90 million to 140 million unique TCR beta sequences and 276 Gb of sequence data. An early release covering around 630 HLA-typed donors comprised 250 to 350 gigabases of sequencing data and around 86 million unique TCR sequences. The genetic ancestry cluster associated with self-reported Caucasian donors included 81% of the 300 to 400 genotyped donors. The aim of the study was to test whether cataloging public T cell receptors could identify signatures of past pathogen exposure. The T cell repertoires of several hundred subjects were profiled by immunosequencing and related to cytomegalovirus serostatus. Along with the roughly 670-subject first cohort, a separate validation cohort of around 110 different subjects was used. The study combined high-throughput TCR immunosequencing, statistical association of individual TCRs with disease status, and machine learning to predict cytomegalovirus infection status. In a later analysis, previously published TCR beta repertoires from 500 to 750 donors were re-analyzed and high-resolution HLA genotyping was added so that TCR occurrence patterns could be studied. Rather than drawing on any new phenotypic data, the later analysis identified candidate immune exposures from TCR beta sequences and the way those sequences occurred across donors. An earlier analysis of 587 of the donors applied high-throughput TCR beta sequencing to assess whether each TCR beta V gene segment acted as functional or pseudogenic. Donor age, sex, ethnicity and CMV serostatus were compiled alongside the repertoire data. A later genetic analysis took genome-wide SNP genotypes for about 65% of the roughly 670 donors and used that subset as a discovery cohort. All discovery cohort repertoires had been generated using a single sequencing platform. Class I and class II HLA loci were covered by the typing at four-digit resolution. The number of donors typed differed by locus, with roughly 629-640 for A, B, C, DRB1 and DQB1, more than 500 for DQA1, over 600 for DPA1, and 400 to 490 for DPB1. Because of strong linkage in the cohort, roughly five DR-DQ haplotypes were treated as single units for association and clustering. Among some 400 genotyped donors of the cohort, an average of about 240,000 unique TCR beta nucleotide sequences were sequenced per donor, 15% to 20% of them non-productive. Beyond this particular receptor, the publication reports: Specific HLA alleles were associated with over 15,000 TCR beta sequences at a false discovery rate of 0.05 in a later analysis. Broadly in line with IMGT annotations, most TCR beta V segments showed up in productive rearrangements about 87% or about 30% of the time in an earlier analysis of some 590 of the donors. The authors suggested that the approach could potentially be generalized to other disease states and immunological phenotypes. Linkage disequilibrium might explain the correlated functional status among segregating V segments, but an unknown experimental factor could not be ruled out. Because some donors lacked HLA typing at each locus, the association tests relied only on the typed subset. Across donors, most TCR sequences were observed very rarely, whereas some public TCRs were present in many individuals. Some IMGT-functional V segments, including TRBV6-2 and TRBV6-3, could not be distinguished by the 87-base-pair reads and were therefore excluded. An association between a missense DCLRE1C variant and V-gene and J-gene trimming of TCR beta chains was found in a later genetic analysis and replicated in an independent cohort. In a later analysis, the rate of TCR association differed among HLA loci, with DRB1 alleles having the most associated TCRs and HLA-C alleles having the fewest. A few of the identified cytomegalovirus-associated TCR beta chains were confirmed in vitro to be specific for cytomegalovirus antigens. A later analysis found that HLA-associated TCR beta chains were more clonally expanded and had lower generation probabilities than equally common non-associated chains. Sequencing depth was assumed to be roughly uniform across donors in the presence/absence analyses, though that assumption may not hold. A further reported finding was that TCR beta sequences accurately predicted the HLA-A and HLA-B alleles for most subjects in the first cohort. When HLA alleles, especially DR and DQ, strongly co-occurred, attributing TCR associations to individual alleles was difficult. A total of some 180 TCR beta chains were listed by the study as associated with cytomegalovirus. In a later analysis, several top co-occurrence clusters were reported to appear linked to parvovirus B19, influenza, CMV and Epstein-Barr virus. The sequencing pipeline was judged likely to have produced a cluster of highly shared sequence variants as a technical artifact. Only TCR beta chains were sequenced in this cohort, and the absence of alpha or paired-chain data limited detectable features. A later genetic analysis reported fewer N-insertions in productive TCRs among donors in an Asian-associated ancestry cluster than the approximately 670-donor mean. In a later analysis, most CMV-associated TCR beta chains were found to appear HLA-restricted, with HLA associations seemingly driven largely by CMV exposure. Because counts were too low, roughly 17 rarely observed V segments, including chromosome 9 orphons, were left out of the earlier analysis of some 600 of the donors. The classifier was reported to diagnose cytomegalovirus status with high specificity and sensitivity in both the original and validation cohorts. CMV serostatus was the only immune exposure information available for the cohort.

CDR1 and CDR2 (MNHEY, SMNVEV) derive from the germline V gene (reference sequence). V and J are truncated by 5 bases and 2 bases respectively, leaving an intervening sequence of 14 bases. The CDR3 goes from the cysteine to the phenylalanine over 15 residues. The only DNA kept is the CDR3, 45 bases in frame from the first base. The cohort comprised fewer than 700 healthy bone marrow donors. At the time of sampling, all cohort members were nominally healthy, though unrecorded immune exposures were likely present. The donor was CMV seronegative and belonged to the group of 320 or so seronegative cohort members. A peripheral blood sample was collected from each donor, and TCR beta sequencing was performed on peripheral blood mononuclear cells. Genomic DNA was extracted from the blood cell samples with the Qiagen DNeasy Blood Extraction Kit. In this sample, this clone turned up a few times. The specificity of this receptor is unknown. Base qualities are not provided; no much larger clone lies one nucleotide away.

Library preparation was by the immunoSEQ multiplex PCR assay. For the multiplex PCR, a mixture combining 60 forward primers for TCR Vbeta segments and 13 reverse primers for TCR Jbeta segments was used. A multiplex PCR assay on genomic DNA amplified the CDR3 region of rearranged TCR beta genes. The Illumina HiSeq System was used to sequence the amplified TCR beta libraries as 87-base-pair reads. Concerning the study's data processing: A later analysis tallied some 79 million unique TCR beta chains across the 640 or so repertoires, and about 10 million of those chains were shared by two or more donors. Raw reads were error-corrected and collapsed into unique sequences with a nearest-neighbor algorithm that merged closely related sequences to remove PCR and sequencing errors. CDR3 sequences were aligned to IMGT reference sequences to assign V, D and J gene segments. For a sequence to be retained, at least a six-nucleotide match to both a V gene segment and a J gene segment was required. A rearrangement counted as productive if the CDR3 had no stop codons and remained in frame with V and J, and every other rearrangement counted as non-productive. Following IMGT convention, CDR3 was defined as the stretch from the second conserved V-encoded cysteine to the conserved J-encoded phenylalanine. In an earlier analysis of around 600 of the donors, sequences lacking an unambiguous match to a single V gene segment were excluded. An earlier analysis of 587 of the donors called V segments functional above 56.7% productive rearrangements and segregating when the between-donor standard deviation exceeded 5%. A statistical classification framework was developed to diagnose cytomegalovirus status using the catalog of TCR beta chain sequences. V and J gene assignment, in a later analysis, came from comparing TCR nucleotide sequences with IMGT/GENE-DB human TR gene sequences. The TCRdist pipeline was used in a later analysis to assign CDR3 sequences and most-parsimonious VDJ recombination scenarios. In a later analysis, each TCR beta chain was defined by its CDR3 amino acid sequence together with its V-gene family, and reads lacking a unique V-gene family were excluded. A later analysis removed 550 to 700 highly shared, low-generation-probability nucleotide sequences to deal with suspected cross-contamination and a sequencing artifact. In a later analysis, a clonal expansion index was calculated for each public chain from normalized within-repertoire ranks of inferred template counts. A later analysis computed generation probabilities with a VDJ recombination model fitted to out-of-frame rearrangements, and checked the results against IGoR. In a later analysis, TCR-TCR, TCR-HLA and TCR-CMV co-occurrence was scored with hypergeometric tests, and a repertoire-size bias correction was applied to TCR pairs. A later analysis estimated false discovery rates by permuting HLA or CMV assignments 20 times. In a later analysis, co-occurring TCRs were grouped with DBSCAN, and TCRdist sequence similarity was added when clustering was performed within HLA-allele-positive subsets. Co-occurrence clustering excluded repertoires with fewer than 30,000 or more than 120,000 public chains, plus five with anomalous nucleotide sharing. The table comes from immuneACCESS by way of TCRdb, which keeps in-frame sequences with V and J called. Part of the clones is missing from these tables; in studies checked, under half for an unresolved V gene and the rest for unknown reasons. The V and J calls and clone size come from that table; D and trimming were worked out from the DNA. The sample table holds about 220,000 clones, of which 75% were seen once. Approximately 1.9% of the sample rests with the top ten.

The clonotype was recovered from a woman in her thirties in good health and CMV-seronegative. Sequenced: PBMCs. This sequence uses TRBV27 and TRBJ2-3; D gene: possibly TRBD1, on 6 matching bases. The CDR3 region has the sequence CASSKRQALTDTQYF. The nucleotides read TGTGCCAGCAGTAAACGACAGGCCCTCACAGATACGCAGTATTTT.